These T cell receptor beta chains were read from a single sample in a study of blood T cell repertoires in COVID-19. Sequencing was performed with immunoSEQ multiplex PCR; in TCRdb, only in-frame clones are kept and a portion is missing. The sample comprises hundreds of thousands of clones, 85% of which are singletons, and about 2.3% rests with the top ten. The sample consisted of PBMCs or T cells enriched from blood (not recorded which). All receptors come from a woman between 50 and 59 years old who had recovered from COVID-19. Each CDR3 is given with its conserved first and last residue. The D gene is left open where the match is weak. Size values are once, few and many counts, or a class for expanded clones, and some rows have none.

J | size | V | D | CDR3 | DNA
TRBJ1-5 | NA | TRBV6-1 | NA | CASRRTDNQPQHF | TGTGCCAGCAGAAGGACAGACAATCAGCCCCAGCATTTT
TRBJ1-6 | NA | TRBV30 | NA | CAWSVRGSSSYNSPLHF | TGTGCCTGGAGTGTACGCGGCTCTAGCTCCTATAATTCACCCCTCCACTTT
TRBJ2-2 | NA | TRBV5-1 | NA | CATAAPNTGELFF | TGCGCCACCGCGGCCCCGAACACCGGGGAGCTGTTTTTT
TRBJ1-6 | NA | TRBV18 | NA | CASSPDRNNSPLHF | TGTGCCAGCTCACCGGACAGAAATAATTCACCCCTCCACTTT
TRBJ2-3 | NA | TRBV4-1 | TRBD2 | CASSQDLVLAGSTPSTDTQYF | TGCGCCAGCAGCCAAGATCTTGTACTAGCGGGGAGCACTCCTAGCACAGATACGCAGTATTTT
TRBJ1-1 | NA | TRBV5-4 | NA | CASSLGGEGGTEAFF | TGTGCCAGCAGCTTGGGAGGGGAAGGGGGCACTGAAGCTTTCTTT
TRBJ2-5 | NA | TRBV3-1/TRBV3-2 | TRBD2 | CATFSGNGAQYF | TGTGCCACTTTTAGCGGGAATGGGGCCCAGTACTTC
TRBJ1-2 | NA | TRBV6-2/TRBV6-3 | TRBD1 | CASSLTPGQGRSGYTF | TGTGCCAGCAGCCTAACGCCGGGACAGGGGAGGTCTGGCTACACCTTC
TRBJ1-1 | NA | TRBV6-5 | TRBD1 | CASKPTGRTEAFF | TGTGCCAGCAAACCGACAGGGAGAACTGAAGCTTTCTTT
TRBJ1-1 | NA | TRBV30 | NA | CAWSVQWNTEAFF | TGTGCCTGGAGTGTACAGTGGAACACTGAAGCTTTCTTT
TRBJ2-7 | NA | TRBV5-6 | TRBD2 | CASSLAARTYEQYF | TGTGCCAGCAGTCTAGCGGCCCGGACCTACGAGCAGTACTTC
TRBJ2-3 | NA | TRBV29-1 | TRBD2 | CSVEKNRLAGLTDTQYF | TGCAGCGTTGAAAAAAATCGACTAGCGGGGTTGACAGATACGCAGTATTTT
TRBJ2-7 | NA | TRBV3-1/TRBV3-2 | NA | CASSQDRAGAYEQYF | TGTGCCAGCAGCCAAGATCGAGCAGGGGCCTACGAGCAGTACTTC
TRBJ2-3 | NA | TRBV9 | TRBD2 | CASSDEGLATQYF | TGTGCCAGCAGCGACGAGGGACTAGCGACGCAGTATTTT
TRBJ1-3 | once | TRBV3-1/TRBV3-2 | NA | CASSSLRGSSGNTIYF | TGTGCCAGCAGCTCCCTAAGGGGGAGCTCTGGAAACACCATATATTTT
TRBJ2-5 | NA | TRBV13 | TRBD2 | CATRLATSRETQYF | TGTGCCACCCGCTTAGCGACTAGCAGAGAGACCCAGTACTTC
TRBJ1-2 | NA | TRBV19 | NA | CASSITSAGPPNYGYTF | TGTGCCAGTAGTATAACGTCGGCAGGGCCCCCTAACTATGGCTACACCTTC
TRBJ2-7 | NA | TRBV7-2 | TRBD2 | CASSLEAGGTYEQYF | TGTGCCAGCAGCTTAGAGGCGGGAGGTACCTACGAGCAGTACTTC
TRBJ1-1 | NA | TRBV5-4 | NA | CASSFGPGTEAFF | TGTGCCAGCAGCTTTGGACCAGGGACTGAAGCTTTCTTT
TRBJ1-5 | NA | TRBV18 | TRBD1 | CASSPNRGNQPQHF | TGTGCCAGCTCACCTAACAGGGGAAATCAGCCCCAGCATTTT
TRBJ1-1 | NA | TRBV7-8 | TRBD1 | CASSRTGPGTEAFF | TGTGCCAGCAGCCGGACAGGGCCAGGGACTGAAGCTTTCTTT
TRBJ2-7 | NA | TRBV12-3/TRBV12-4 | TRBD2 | CASRSSGTYEQYF | TGTGCCAGCAGATCTAGCGGCACCTACGAGCAGTACTTC
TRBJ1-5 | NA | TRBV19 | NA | CASSIAKGGNQPQHF | TGTGCCAGTAGTATTGCGAAGGGGGGCAATCAGCCCCAGCATTTT
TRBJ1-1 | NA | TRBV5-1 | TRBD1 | CASSPQQGGNTEAFF | TGCGCCAGCAGCCCCCAACAGGGGGGGAACACTGAAGCTTTCTTT
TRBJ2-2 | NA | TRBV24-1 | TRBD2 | CATSVSSGGRFPGELFF | TGTGCCACCAGTGTCAGTAGCGGGGGCAGGTTCCCCGGGGAGCTGTTTTTT
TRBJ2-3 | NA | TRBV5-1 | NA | CASSLTQGTDTQYF | TGCGCCAGCAGCTTGACGCAGGGCACAGATACGCAGTATTTT
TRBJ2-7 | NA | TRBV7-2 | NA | CASSPHGSSYEQYF | TGTGCCAGCAGCCCCCATGGGAGCTCCTACGAGCAGTACTTC
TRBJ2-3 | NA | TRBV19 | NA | CASSNSIGPLDTQYF | TGTGCCAGTAGTAACAGTATCGGCCCCCTGGATACGCAGTATTTT
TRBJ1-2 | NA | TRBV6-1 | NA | CASSEMVDSNYGYTF | TGTGCCAGCAGTGAAATGGTGGACAGCAACTATGGCTACACCTTC
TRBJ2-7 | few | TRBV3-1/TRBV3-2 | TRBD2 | CASSPGTSGRASYEQYF | TGTGCCAGCAGCCCCGGGACTAGCGGGAGGGCCAGCTACGAGCAGTACTTC
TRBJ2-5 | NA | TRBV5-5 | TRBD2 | CASSLDGTNQETQYF | TGTGCCAGCAGCTTGGACGGGACTAACCAAGAGACCCAGTACTTC
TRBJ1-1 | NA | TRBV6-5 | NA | CASSYEVRTEAFF | TGTGCCAGCAGTTACGAGGTACGGACTGAAGCTTTCTTT
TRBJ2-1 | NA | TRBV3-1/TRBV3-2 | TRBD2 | CASSLGLAGGRQQFF | TGTGCCAGCAGCCTAGGACTAGCGGGGGGGCGTCAGCAGTTCTTC
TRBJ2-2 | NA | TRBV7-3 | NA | CASSSGAQGGTGELFF | TGTGCCAGCAGCTCAGGGGCTCAAGGCGGCACCGGGGAGCTGTTTTTT
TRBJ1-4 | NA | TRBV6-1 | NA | CASSAFRGATNEKLFF | TGTGCCAGCAGTGCATTCCGGGGGGCAACTAATGAAAAACTGTTTTTT
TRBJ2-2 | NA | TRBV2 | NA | CASTNSNTGELFF | TGTGCCAGCACCAACTCGAACACCGGGGAGCTGTTTTTT